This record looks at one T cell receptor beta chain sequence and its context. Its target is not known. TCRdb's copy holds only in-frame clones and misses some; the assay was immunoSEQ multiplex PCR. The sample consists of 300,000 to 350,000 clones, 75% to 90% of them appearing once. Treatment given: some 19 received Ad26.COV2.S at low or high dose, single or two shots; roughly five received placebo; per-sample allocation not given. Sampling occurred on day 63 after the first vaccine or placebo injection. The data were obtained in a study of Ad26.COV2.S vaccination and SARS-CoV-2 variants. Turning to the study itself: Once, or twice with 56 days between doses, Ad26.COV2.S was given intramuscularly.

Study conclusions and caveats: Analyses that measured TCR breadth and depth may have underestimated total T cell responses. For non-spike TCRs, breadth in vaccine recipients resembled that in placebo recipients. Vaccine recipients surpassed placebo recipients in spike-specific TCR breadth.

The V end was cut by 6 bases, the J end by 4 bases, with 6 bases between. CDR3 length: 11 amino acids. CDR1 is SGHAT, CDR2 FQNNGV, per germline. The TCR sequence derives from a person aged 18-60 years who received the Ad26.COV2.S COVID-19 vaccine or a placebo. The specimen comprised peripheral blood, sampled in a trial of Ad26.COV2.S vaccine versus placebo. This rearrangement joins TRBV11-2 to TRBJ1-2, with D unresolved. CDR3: CASRSVYGYTF. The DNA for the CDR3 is TGTGCCAGCAGGTCGGTCTATGGCTACACCTTC. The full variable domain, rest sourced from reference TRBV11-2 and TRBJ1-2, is EAGVAQSPRYKIIEKRQSVAFWCNPISGHATLYWYQQILGQGPKLLIQFQNNGVVDDSQLPKDRFSAERLKGVDSTLKIQPAKLEDSAVYLCASRSVYGYTFGSGTRLTVV.